The rows below give T cell receptor beta chains drawn from one sample of a study of blood T cell repertoires in COVID-19. The repertoire was sequenced with immunoSEQ multiplex PCR; TCRdb's copy has only in-frame clones and lacks some. The sample contains over 35,000 clones, around nine tenths of which appear only once. The sample was peripheral blood. The source of these receptors is a man in his forties or fifties with acute or convalescent COVID-19. Each CDR3 is given with its conserved first and last residue. D genes are given only for firm matches. Clone size is given for some rows only: seen once, a few or many times, or a class if the clone is expanded.

cdr3_length: 14; d_call: .; clone_size: .; j_call: TRBJ1-1; v_call: TRBV29-1; cdr3_aa: CSVEGAAKNTEAFF; cdr3_nt: TGCAGCGTTGAAGGGGCCGCCAAGAACACTGAAGCTTTCTTT
cdr3_length: 13; d_call: .; clone_size: .; j_call: TRBJ2-7; v_call: TRBV2; cdr3_aa: CASSAHEPYEQYF; cdr3_nt: TGTGCCAGCAGCGCACATGAACCTTACGAGCAGTACTTC
cdr3_length: 14; d_call: TRBD1; clone_size: .; j_call: TRBJ1-4; v_call: TRBV9; cdr3_aa: CASSTGQGHEKLFF; cdr3_nt: TGTGCCAGCAGCACGGGACAGGGTCATGAAAAACTGTTTTTT
cdr3_length: 13; d_call: .; clone_size: .; j_call: TRBJ1-1; v_call: TRBV12-3/TRBV12-4; cdr3_aa: CASSLRIPGEAFF; cdr3_nt: TGTGCCAGCAGTTTGCGTATCCCAGGTGAAGCTTTCTTT
cdr3_length: 14; d_call: .; clone_size: .; j_call: TRBJ2-5; v_call: TRBV7-9; cdr3_aa: CASSWGTGVETQYF; cdr3_nt: TGTGCCAGCAGCTGGGGGACGGGGGTGGAGACCCAGTACTTC
cdr3_length: 14; d_call: TRBD1; clone_size: .; j_call: TRBJ1-4; v_call: TRBV6-1; cdr3_aa: CASSEKRTGGRLFF; cdr3_nt: TGTGCCAGCAGTGAGAAGAGGACAGGCGGTCGACTGTTTTTT
cdr3_length: 16; d_call: TRBD1; clone_size: .; j_call: TRBJ1-2; v_call: TRBV5-1; cdr3_aa: CASSEGAQRQNYGYTF; cdr3_nt: TGCGCCAGCAGCGAGGGGGCGCAGAGGCAAAACTATGGCTACACCTTC
cdr3_length: 14; d_call: TRBD1; clone_size: .; j_call: TRBJ1-2; v_call: TRBV29-1; cdr3_aa: CSVAVAGGAGGYTF; cdr3_nt: TGCAGCGTTGCGGTGGCAGGGGGCGCGGGTGGCTACACCTTC
cdr3_length: 16; d_call: TRBD2; clone_size: .; j_call: TRBJ2-1; v_call: TRBV4-2; cdr3_aa: CASSLRTSGKANEQFF; cdr3_nt: TGTGCCAGCAGCCTTAGGACTAGCGGGAAGGCCAATGAGCAGTTCTTC
cdr3_length: 11; d_call: .; clone_size: .; j_call: TRBJ2-3; v_call: TRBV7-8; cdr3_aa: CASGAADTQYF; cdr3_nt: TGTGCCAGCGGGGCGGCAGATACGCAGTATTTT
cdr3_length: 14; d_call: TRBD2; clone_size: .; j_call: TRBJ2-5; v_call: TRBV5-1; cdr3_aa: CASRGSGRGETQYF; cdr3_nt: TGCGCCAGCAGGGGAAGCGGGAGGGGAGAGACCCAGTACTTC
cdr3_length: 14; d_call: TRBD1; clone_size: .; j_call: TRBJ1-1; v_call: TRBV18; cdr3_aa: CASSLDRGGTEAFF; cdr3_nt: TGTGCCAGCTCACTAGACAGGGGGGGGACTGAAGCTTTCTTT
cdr3_length: 17; d_call: TRBD1; clone_size: once; j_call: TRBJ2-7; v_call: TRBV6-7; cdr3_aa: CASSPQDRLKRAYEQYF; cdr3_nt: TGTGCCAGCAGTCCACAGGACAGGCTCAAACGCGCCTACGAGCAGTACTTC
cdr3_length: 13; d_call: TRBD1; clone_size: .; j_call: TRBJ2-7; v_call: TRBV3-1/TRBV3-2; cdr3_aa: CASSLGGGFEQYF; cdr3_nt: TGTGCCAGCAGCCTAGGGGGCGGTTTCGAGCAGTACTTC
cdr3_length: 15; d_call: TRBD1; clone_size: .; j_call: TRBJ1-4; v_call: TRBV28; cdr3_aa: CASSSPGQGNEKLFF; cdr3_nt: TGTGCCAGCAGCTCCCCGGGACAGGGAAACGAAAAACTGTTTTTT
cdr3_length: 15; d_call: .; clone_size: .; j_call: TRBJ1-6; v_call: TRBV15; cdr3_aa: CATSRGRGGNSPLHF; cdr3_nt: TGTGCCACCAGCAGAGGCAGGGGTGGTAATTCACCCCTCCACTTT
cdr3_length: 13; d_call: .; clone_size: .; j_call: TRBJ2-7; v_call: TRBV13; cdr3_aa: CASSLPGGHEQYF; cdr3_nt: TGTGCCAGCAGCTTACCCGGTGGTCACGAGCAGTACTTC
cdr3_length: 14; d_call: TRBD2; clone_size: .; j_call: TRBJ2-1; v_call: TRBV15; cdr3_aa: CATSRAGSYNEQFF; cdr3_nt: TGTGCCACCAGCCGAGCGGGGTCCTACAATGAGCAGTTCTTC
cdr3_length: 14; d_call: .; clone_size: .; j_call: TRBJ2-7; v_call: TRBV19; cdr3_aa: CASSIQAGRYEQYF; cdr3_nt: TGTGCCAGTAGTATCCAGGCAGGGCGGTACGAGCAGTACTTC
cdr3_length: 16; d_call: .; clone_size: .; j_call: TRBJ1-2; v_call: TRBV6-1; cdr3_aa: CASSEAPGTYNYGYTF; cdr3_nt: TGTGCCAGCAGTGAAGCCCCCGGGACTTATAACTATGGCTACACCTTC
cdr3_length: 13; d_call: TRBD1; clone_size: .; j_call: TRBJ1-5; v_call: TRBV30; cdr3_aa: CASGQGSNQPQHF; cdr3_nt: TGTGCCTCTGGACAGGGAAGCAATCAGCCCCAGCATTTT
cdr3_length: 14; d_call: TRBD1; clone_size: .; j_call: TRBJ1-1; v_call: TRBV6-5; cdr3_aa: CATQMTGGLSEAFF; cdr3_nt: TGTGCCACCCAAATGACAGGGGGCTTGAGTGAAGCTTTCTTT
cdr3_length: 13; d_call: .; clone_size: .; j_call: TRBJ1-1; v_call: TRBV12-3/TRBV12-4; cdr3_aa: CASYQGWDTEAFF; cdr3_nt: TGTGCCAGTTATCAGGGTTGGGACACTGAAGCTTTCTTT
cdr3_length: 13; d_call: .; clone_size: .; j_call: TRBJ1-1; v_call: TRBV6-6; cdr3_aa: CASSYSQGTEAFF; cdr3_nt: TGTGCCAGCAGTTACTCTCAGGGCACTGAAGCTTTCTTT
cdr3_length: 15; d_call: .; clone_size: .; j_call: TRBJ2-3; v_call: TRBV5-1; cdr3_aa: CASSLGGGDSATQYF; cdr3_nt: TGCGCCAGCAGCTTGGGAGGGGGAGATAGTGCTACGCAGTATTTT
cdr3_length: 14; d_call: .; clone_size: .; j_call: TRBJ1-1; v_call: TRBV9; cdr3_aa: CASSVGGIHTEAFF; cdr3_nt: TGTGCCAGCAGCGTTGGGGGGATACACACTGAAGCTTTCTTT
cdr3_length: 14; d_call: .; clone_size: .; j_call: TRBJ1-1; v_call: TRBV7-9; cdr3_aa: CASRDRGQSAEAFF; cdr3_nt: TGTGCCAGCAGGGACCGCGGACAGTCAGCTGAAGCTTTCTTT
cdr3_length: 14; d_call: .; clone_size: .; j_call: TRBJ1-2; v_call: TRBV28; cdr3_aa: CASTPTLANYGYTF; cdr3_nt: TGTGCCAGCACTCCGACGCTAGCTAACTATGGCTACACCTTC
cdr3_length: 15; d_call: TRBD1; clone_size: .; j_call: TRBJ2-2; v_call: TRBV11-3; cdr3_aa: CASSLATGAHGELFF; cdr3_nt: TGTGCCAGCAGCTTAGCGACAGGGGCCCACGGGGAGCTGTTTTTT
cdr3_length: 15; d_call: TRBD1; clone_size: few; j_call: TRBJ1-6; v_call: TRBV3-1/TRBV3-2; cdr3_aa: CASSPGTGAISPLHF; cdr3_nt: TGTGCCAGCAGCCCGGGGACAGGGGCAATCTCACCCCTCCACTTT